These 20 T cell receptor beta chains were sequenced from one sample in a study of blood T cell repertoires in COVID-19. Here immunoSEQ multiplex PCR was the method, and the copy in TCRdb shows in-frame clones only, minus some. Of 90,000 to 130,000 clones listed, approximately 82% are singletons. Input material: peripheral blood. The receptors here all came from a woman over 75 with acute or convalescent COVID-19.

The V gene is TRBV28, the J gene TRBJ2-5, with 8 bases lining up with TRBD2. CDR3 size: 15 residues. V lost 5 bases to trimming and J lost 4 bases; unmatched junction nucleotides: 9. Germline values: CDR1 MDHEN, CDR2 SYDVKM. Here the CDR3 DNA reads TGTGCCAGCAGTACGTCTGCGGGAGGAACAGAGACCCAGTACTTC. Translating gives CASSTSAGGTETQYF.

CDR3 loop: CAWSVTTTNEKLFF. In DNA, the CDR3 is TGTGCCTGGAGTGTAACAACAACTAATGAAAAACTGTTTTTT. The V and J genes are TRBV30 and TRBJ1-4; D gene uncertain. The CDR3 spans 14 residues. V shed 0 bases and J shed 0 bases, with 5 bases lying between them. The germline V gene encodes CDR1 GTSNPN and CDR2 SVGIG (reference sequence).

The gene calls are TRBV18 and TRBJ1-4, with D possibly matching TRBD1 (6 bases). Per the germline V gene, CDR1 is KGHSH and CDR2 is LQKENI. V lost 6 bases, J lost 0 bases, and 11 bases lay in between. CDR3 size: 15 residues. The CDR3 spells CASSPGQSTNEKLFF. The CDR3 DNA is TGTGCCAGCTCGCCCGGACAGTCAACTAATGAAAAACTGTTTTTT.

This rearrangement joins TRBV14 to TRBJ1-1, with a tentative D call TRBD1 (6 bases). From germline, CDR1 is SGHDN and CDR2 FVKESK. Trimming cost V 0 bases and J 0 bases, with 11 bases left between them. This CDR3 is 16 amino acids long. The CDR3 nucleotides read TGTGCCAGCAGCCAAGATAGGTACAGGGTGAACACTGAAGCTTTCTTT. Translated: CASSQDRYRVNTEAFF.

The chain combines TRBV29-1 with TRBJ1-5; weak D call: TRBD1 (6 bases). V lost 4 bases and J 4 bases, leaving 8 bases between the germline ends. From germline, CDR1 is SQVTM and CDR2 ANQGSEA. The CDR3 runs to 12 residues. DNA for the CDR3: TGCAGCGTTGGAGGACAGAATCAGCCCCAGCATTTT. It is translated as CSVGGQNQPQHF.

The chain uses TRBV5-6 and TRBJ1-2; no clear D. Germline CDR1 reads SGHDT; CDR2 reads YYEEEE. The CDR3 has 14 residues. V lost 0 bases, J lost 8 bases, and 14 bases lay in between. CDR3 in amino acids: CASSLAPYFEGYTF. As DNA, the CDR3 is TGTGCCAGCAGCTTGGCCCCTTATTTCGAGGGCTACACCTTC.

The V gene is TRBV2, the J gene TRBJ1-1; TRBD1 aligns across 7 bases. The CDR3 contains 13 residues. J was trimmed by 5 bases and V by 3 bases; bases with no gene match: 3. Germline V gene sequence: CDR1 SNHLY, CDR2 FYNNEI. The CDR3 here is CASSDTGVTEAFF. The CDR3 DNA reads as TGTGCCAGCAGTGACACAGGGGTAACTGAAGCTTTCTTT. Using reference TRBV2 and TRBJ1-1 for the parts outside the CDR3, the full variable domain is EPEVTQTPSHQVTQMGQEVILRCVPISNHLYFYWYRQILGQKVEFLVSFYNNEISEKSEIFDDQFSVERPDGSNFTLKIRSTKLEDSAMYFCASSDTGVTEAFFGQGTRLTVV.

Worth noting for this clone: Other DNA sequences in this specimen translate into the identical CDR3. The rearrangement joins TRBV3-1 (or the pseudogene TRBV3-2) to TRBJ2-1, with 13 bases matching TRBD2. Per germline, CDR1 LGHDT and CDR2 YNNKEL (reference sequence). The CDR3 is 16 amino acids. V shed 4 bases and J 4 bases; nucleotides not matched to a gene: 4. CDR3 DNA: TGTGCCAGCAGCCCCTGGACTAGCGGGGGTTACAATGAGCAGTTCTTC. Protein product: CASSPWTSGGYNEQFF.

In this sample, this clone turned up a few times. The V gene is TRBV6-5, the J gene TRBJ2-5; 7 bases agree with TRBD1. The CDR3 has 14 residues. Germline loops: CDR1 MNHEY, CDR2 SVGAGI. With V trimmed by 4 bases and J by 4 bases, 6 bases remained unmatched. The CDR3 loop reads CASSSRRGSETQYF. The CDR3 DNA reads TGTGCCAGCAGTTCCCGCAGGGGGTCAGAGACCCAGTACTTC.

The gene calls are TRBV28 and TRBJ1-3; D is ambiguous. Germline V gene data show CDR1 as MDHEN and CDR2 as SYDVKM. The CDR3 spans 18 residues. V was trimmed by 6 bases and J by 0 bases, leaving 21 bases between them. The CDR3 DNA follows: TGTGCCAGCAGGCCCCTGACGTCTACAGACGGCTCTGGAAACACCATATATTTT. Translating it yields CASRPLTSTDGSGNTIYF.

The genes are TRBV5-1 and TRBJ2-5, with 14 bases identical to TRBD2. CDR3 length equals 18 residues. Germline V lookup: CDR1 SGHRS, CDR2 YFSETQ. With V trimmed by 0 bases and J by 5 bases, 9 bases remained unmatched. CDR3 protein: CASSLAPVTSGGAETQYF. The CDR3 nucleotides read TGCGCCAGCAGCTTGGCTCCCGTGACTAGCGGGGGGGCGGAGACCCAGTACTTC.

The chain combines TRBV10-1 with TRBJ1-1, with D unclear. CDR1 and CDR2 (germline): WNHNN, SYGVQD (reference sequence). This CDR3 spans 12 amino acids. V gave up 3 bases and J gave up 7 bases, with 9 bases separating them. Here the CDR3 DNA reads TGCGCCAGCAGTGAACGGGAGTTTGAAGCTTTCTTT. Amino acid sequence: CASSEREFEAFF.

The chain has TRBV12-3 or TRBV12-4 and TRBJ1-3, with 7 bases matching TRBD1. The CDR3 spans 12 residues. After removal of 3 bases from V and 16 bases from J, the junction contained 9 bases not matched to a gene. DNA for the CDR3: TGTGCCAGCAGTTTGAACCGGGACAGCCGGTATTTT. It codes for CASSLNRDSRYF.

The chain combines TRBV15 with TRBJ2-1; 9 bases fit TRBD2. CDR3 length equals 19 residues. J was trimmed by 0 bases and V by 3 bases; bases with no gene match: 12. Germline lookup yields CDR1 LNHNV and CDR2 YYDKDF (reference sequence). The CDR3 sequence is CATSSWEDLAGYSYNEQFF. The CDR3 DNA sequence: TGTGCCACCAGCAGTTGGGAAGATCTAGCGGGATACTCCTACAATGAGCAGTTCTTC.

The chain recombines TRBV2 with TRBJ1-6; tentative D call: TRBD1 (5 bases). Trimming cost V 7 bases and J 6 bases, with 10 bases left between them. The CDR3 has 13 residues. Germline assignment: CDR1 SNHLY and CDR2 FYNNEI. The CDR3 protein is CASTLGGNSPLHF. As DNA, the CDR3 is TGTGCCAGCACCCTGGGGGGTAATTCACCCCTCCACTTT.

V usage is TRBV3-1 (or the pseudogene TRBV3-2) and J usage is TRBJ2-5; D is unresolved. Germline V gives CDR1 LGHDT, CDR2 YNNKEL (reference sequence). V shed 7 bases and J shed 5 bases, with 14 bases lying between them. This CDR3 has 13 residues. The CDR3 loop reads CASTPSTAETQYF. As DNA, the CDR3 is TGTGCCAGCACTCCCTCCACTGCGGAGACCCAGTACTTC.

This chain joins TRBV18 and TRBJ1-2; 9 nucleotides align to TRBD1. Trimming took 3 bases from V and 8 from J; bases not matched to a gene: 10. Germline V gives CDR1 KGHSH, CDR2 LQKENI. This CDR3 is 15 amino acids long. In DNA, the CDR3 is TGTGCCAGCTCACCCGAGTACAGGGGGCTGCGGGGCTACACCTTC. Protein product: CASSPEYRGLRGYTF. The entire variable domain, with the rest obtained from reference TRBV18 and TRBJ1-2, is as follows: NAGVMQNPRHLVRRRGQEARLRCSPMKGHSHVYWYRQLPEEGLKFMVYLQKENIIDESGMPKERFSAEFPKEGPSILRIQQVVRGDSAAYFCASSPEYRGLRGYTFGSGTRLTVV.

The chain has TRBV6-6 and TRBJ2-5; 8 nucleotides match TRBD2. There are 21 residues in the CDR3. From germline, CDR1 is MNHNY and CDR2 SVGAGI (reference sequence). Germline trimming cut 6 bases from V and 2 bases from J; bases unmatched to any gene: 26. The CDR3 here is CASSYQGRVYGGGMGQETQYF. The DNA of the CDR3 is TGTGCCAGCAGCTATCAGGGACGGGTTTATGGCGGGGGGATGGGGCAAGAGACCCAGTACTTC.

The genes are TRBV7-8 and TRBJ2-1; TRBD2 matches 7 bases. Germline lookup yields CDR1 SGHVS and CDR2 FQNEAQ. V gave up 1 base and J gave up 0 bases; unmatched junction bases: 3. This CDR3 contains 16 residues. CDR3 amino acids: CASSLEAGVSYNEQFF. CDR3 in DNA: TGTGCCAGCAGCTTAGAGGCGGGAGTCTCCTACAATGAGCAGTTCTTC.

V gene TRBV5-1 combines with J gene TRBJ2-1, with 8 positions matching TRBD2. V was pared by 0 bases and J by 7 bases, with 3 bases of the junction left unmatched. Germline-derived CDR1 and CDR2 are SGHRS and YFSETQ. The CDR3 runs to 14 residues. Written as DNA, the CDR3 is TGCGCCAGCAGCTTGGGTAGCGGGGTGAATGAGCAGTTCTTC. Its protein product is CASSLGSGVNEQFF.